A selection of T cell receptor beta chains follows, all from one sample in a study of spatial heterogeneity in lung cancer. TCRdb reanalysed the 5' RACE reads using MiXCR and keeps one entry per CDR3 protein. Altogether some 20,000 distinct CDR3 sequences are present, more than 8% being singletons, with the ten largest covering around 21%. Sequenced material: PBMCs, taken at follow-up. The receptors stem from a male donor with early-stage non-small cell lung cancer. The CDR3 runs from the conserved cysteine through the conserved F or W. Fields, in order: clone size, V gene, D gene, J gene, CDR3 protein, CDR3 DNA. The D gene is left open where the match is weak. Size tells how often a clone was seen (once, few, many) or the class of an expanded clone, and some rows leave it out.

clone_size: many
v_call: TRBV6-2/TRBV6-3
d_call: NA
j_call: TRBJ2-7
cdr3_aa: CASSYGGSWYEQYF
cdr3_nt: TGTGCCAGCAGTTACGGCGGGTCATGGTACGAGCAGTACTTC

clone_size: many
v_call: TRBV19
d_call: TRBD1
j_call: TRBJ1-6
cdr3_aa: CASRTTGTEYNSPLHF
cdr3_nt: TGTGCCAGTAGGACAACCGGGACAGAGTATAATTCACCCCTCCACTTT

clone_size: many
v_call: TRBV11-2
d_call: NA
j_call: TRBJ2-1
cdr3_aa: CASSKTDRSSYNEQFF
cdr3_nt: TGTGCCAGCAGCAAGACCGACAGGAGCTCCTACAATGAGCAGTTCTTC

clone_size: many
v_call: TRBV4-2
d_call: TRBD2
j_call: TRBJ2-2
cdr3_aa: CASSQAAALAGGPDGELFF
cdr3_nt: TGTGCCAGCAGCCAAGCGGCAGCTCTAGCGGGAGGGCCGGACGGGGAGCTGTTTTTT

clone_size: many
v_call: TRBV28
d_call: TRBD2
j_call: TRBJ2-1
cdr3_aa: CASSRLAGGQQFF
cdr3_nt: TGTGCCAGCAGTAGGCTAGCGGGAGGTCAGCAGTTCTTC

clone_size: NA
v_call: TRBV7-8
d_call: TRBD1
j_call: TRBJ2-5
cdr3_aa: CASSSGRDRGQETQYF
cdr3_nt: TGTGCCAGCAGCTCCGGCCGGGACAGGGGACAAGAGACCCAGTACTTC

clone_size: NA
v_call: TRBV4-1
d_call: TRBD1
j_call: TRBJ1-2
cdr3_aa: CASSQERTGINYGYTF
cdr3_nt: TGCGCCAGCAGCCAAGAACGGACAGGGATTAACTATGGCTACACCTTC

clone_size: few
v_call: TRBV30
d_call: NA
j_call: TRBJ2-6
cdr3_aa: CAWNRGPSGANVLTF
cdr3_nt: TGTGCCTGGAACCGGGGGCCTTCTGGGGCCAACGTCCTGACTTTC

clone_size: many
v_call: TRBV6-6
d_call: TRBD2
j_call: TRBJ2-2
cdr3_aa: CASRLAGDYMELFF
cdr3_nt: TGTGCCAGCCGACTAGCGGGAGATTATATGGAGCTGTTTTTT

clone_size: many
v_call: TRBV7-9
d_call: TRBD2
j_call: TRBJ2-2
cdr3_aa: CASSFVPGLEAGELFF
cdr3_nt: TGTGCCAGCAGCTTCGTCCCGGGACTAGAGGCCGGGGAGCTGTTTTTT

clone_size: NA
v_call: TRBV6-2/TRBV6-3
d_call: NA
j_call: TRBJ2-5
cdr3_aa: CASSIRDLWETQYF
cdr3_nt: TGTGCCAGCAGTATCCGGGACCTATGGGAGACCCAGTACTTC

clone_size: NA
v_call: TRBV5-4
d_call: NA
j_call: TRBJ2-1
cdr3_aa: CASSNPSGGPSNYNEQFF
cdr3_nt: TGTGCCAGCAGCAATCCTTCGGGGGGCCCTTCCAACTACAATGAGCAGTTCTTC

clone_size: many
v_call: TRBV20-1
d_call: TRBD2
j_call: TRBJ2-3
cdr3_aa: CSASTISGRESTDTQYF
cdr3_nt: TGCAGTGCTAGTACGATAAGCGGGAGGGAGAGCACAGATACGCAGTATTTT

clone_size: many
v_call: TRBV5-4
d_call: NA
j_call: TRBJ1-4
cdr3_aa: CASSLLGEKLFF
cdr3_nt: TGTGCCAGCAGCTTGTTGGGAGAAAAACTGTTTTTT

clone_size: NA
v_call: TRBV5-1
d_call: TRBD2
j_call: TRBJ2-1
cdr3_aa: CASSPWTSGRVGIF
cdr3_nt: TGCGCCAGCAGCCCCTGGACTAGCGGGAGGGTTGGGATCTTC

clone_size: few
v_call: TRBV7-9
d_call: NA
j_call: TRBJ2-1
cdr3_aa: CASSNRVADEQFF
cdr3_nt: TGTGCCAGCAGCAACAGGGTGGCAGACGAGCAGTTCTTC

clone_size: many
v_call: TRBV3-1
d_call: NA
j_call: TRBJ2-7
cdr3_aa: CASSPSGVGVEQYF
cdr3_nt: TGTGCCAGCAGCCCTTCGGGAGTTGGGGTCGAGCAGTACTTC

clone_size: many
v_call: TRBV21-1
d_call: NA
j_call: TRBJ2-3
cdr3_aa: CASSKAGTVSTDTQYF
cdr3_nt: TGTGCCAGCAGCAAAGCCGGGACGGTTAGCACAGATACGCAGTATTTT

clone_size: many
v_call: TRBV20-1
d_call: NA
j_call: TRBJ1-1
cdr3_aa: CSAGGPTLNTEAFF
cdr3_nt: TGCAGTGCTGGGGGCCCCACTCTGAACACTGAAGCTTTCTTT

clone_size: many
v_call: TRBV10-3
d_call: NA
j_call: TRBJ2-4
cdr3_aa: CAISESIRSGLGIQYF
cdr3_nt: TGTGCCATCAGTGAATCGATCAGGTCCGGGCTTGGGATTCAGTACTTC

clone_size: many
v_call: TRBV10-1
d_call: NA
j_call: TRBJ2-1
cdr3_aa: CASSGRMYDEQFF
cdr3_nt: TGCGCCAGCAGTGGACGTATGTACGATGAGCAGTTCTTC

clone_size: NA
v_call: TRBV29-1
d_call: TRBD2
j_call: TRBJ2-1
cdr3_aa: CSARLAGGYNEQFF
cdr3_nt: TGCAGCGCCCGACTAGCGGGAGGCTACAATGAGCAGTTCTTC

clone_size: many
v_call: TRBV5-4
d_call: TRBD2
j_call: TRBJ2-1
cdr3_aa: CASSLARGLAGGQFF
cdr3_nt: TGTGCCAGCAGCTTGGCCAGGGGACTAGCGGGAGGGCAGTTCTTC

clone_size: many
v_call: TRBV6-6
d_call: NA
j_call: TRBJ1-1
cdr3_aa: CASSSPRERSAF
cdr3_nt: TGTGCCAGCAGTTCGCCCCGAGAACGTTCGGCCTTT

clone_size: medium-sized
v_call: TRBV11-2
d_call: NA
j_call: TRBJ2-6
cdr3_aa: CASSLRGAGANVLTF
cdr3_nt: TGTGCCAGCAGCCTCAGGGGTGCTGGGGCCAACGTCCTGACTTTC

clone_size: many
v_call: TRBV28
d_call: TRBD2
j_call: TRBJ2-3
cdr3_aa: CASSLFTSGRTDTQYF
cdr3_nt: TGTGCCAGCAGTTTATTTACTAGCGGGAGGACAGATACGCAGTATTTT

clone_size: many
v_call: TRBV6-2/TRBV6-3
d_call: TRBD2
j_call: TRBJ2-5
cdr3_aa: CASGIAGGHQETQYF
cdr3_nt: TGTGCCAGCGGGATAGCGGGGGGACACCAAGAGACCCAGTACTTC

clone_size: NA
v_call: TRBV6-2/TRBV6-3
d_call: TRBD1
j_call: TRBJ1-1
cdr3_aa: CASSYRGLTEAFF
cdr3_nt: TGTGCCAGCAGTTATAGGGGGCTCACTGAAGCTTTCTTT

clone_size: many
v_call: TRBV19
d_call: TRBD2
j_call: TRBJ2-5
cdr3_aa: CASRATSGRLETQYF
cdr3_nt: TGTGCCAGTAGGGCCACTAGCGGGAGGTTGGAGACCCAGTACTTC

clone_size: NA
v_call: TRBV5-1
d_call: NA
j_call: TRBJ2-1
cdr3_aa: CASRPERTPYNEQFF
cdr3_nt: TGCGCCAGCAGGCCCGAGCGGACCCCCTACAATGAGCAGTTCTTC

clone_size: few
v_call: TRBV4-3
d_call: NA
j_call: TRBJ2-4
cdr3_aa: CASSQVAQGAKNIQYF
cdr3_nt: TGCGCCAGCAGCCAAGTGGCCCAGGGAGCCAAAAACATTCAGTACTTC

clone_size: many
v_call: TRBV19
d_call: NA
j_call: TRBJ2-3
cdr3_aa: CASSILGGRTDTQYF
cdr3_nt: TGTGCCAGTAGTATACTCGGGGGCCGGACAGATACGCAGTATTTT

clone_size: many
v_call: TRBV29-1
d_call: TRBD1
j_call: TRBJ2-3
cdr3_aa: CSVGKGATDTQYF
cdr3_nt: TGCAGCGTTGGGAAGGGGGCAACAGATACGCAGTATTTT

clone_size: few
v_call: TRBV20-1
d_call: TRBD1
j_call: TRBJ2-1
cdr3_aa: CSASPGQAKPPFLDEQFF
cdr3_nt: TGCAGTGCTAGCCCCGGACAGGCCAAGCCCCCCTTCCTAGATGAGCAGTTCTTC

clone_size: many
v_call: TRBV29-1
d_call: NA
j_call: TRBJ1-5
cdr3_aa: CSVESGAGQPQHF
cdr3_nt: TGCAGCGTTGAATCGGGGGCAGGGCAGCCCCAGCATTTT

clone_size: NA
v_call: TRBV30
d_call: NA
j_call: TRBJ2-7
cdr3_aa: CASTGGHYYEQYF
cdr3_nt: TGTGCCTCAACGGGGGGACACTACTACGAGCAGTACTTC

clone_size: many
v_call: TRBV18
d_call: TRBD2
j_call: TRBJ2-7
cdr3_aa: CASSAGLAGPYEQYF
cdr3_nt: TGTGCCAGCTCGGCCGGACTAGCGGGCCCCTACGAGCAGTACTTC

clone_size: NA
v_call: TRBV7-6
d_call: NA
j_call: TRBJ2-5
cdr3_aa: CASSPRYGETQYF
cdr3_nt: TGTGCCAGCAGCCCCCGTTACGGGGAGACCCAGTACTTC

clone_size: many
v_call: TRBV24-1
d_call: NA
j_call: TRBJ2-1
cdr3_aa: CATSPNSYNEQFF
cdr3_nt: TGTGCCACCAGTCCTAACTCCTACAATGAGCAGTTCTTC

clone_size: NA
v_call: TRBV7-6
d_call: TRBD2
j_call: TRBJ2-7
cdr3_aa: CASSPRTSGTDEQYF
cdr3_nt: TGTGCCAGCAGCCCACGGACTAGCGGGACGGACGAGCAGTACTTC

clone_size: few
v_call: TRBV3-1
d_call: TRBD2
j_call: TRBJ2-3
cdr3_aa: CASSQDLSGRPDTQYF
cdr3_nt: TGTGCCAGCAGCCAAGACCTTAGCGGGAGGCCCGATACGCAGTATTTT

clone_size: many
v_call: TRBV5-1
d_call: TRBD1
j_call: TRBJ2-2
cdr3_aa: CASSSGQGSTGELFF
cdr3_nt: TGCGCCAGCAGCTCCGGACAGGGAAGCACCGGGGAGCTGTTTTTT

clone_size: many
v_call: TRBV7-9
d_call: NA
j_call: TRBJ2-5
cdr3_aa: CASRPVPPGPGETQYF
cdr3_nt: TGTGCCAGCAGACCAGTGCCCCCGGGGCCGGGGGAGACCCAGTACTTC

clone_size: few
v_call: TRBV7-9
d_call: NA
j_call: TRBJ2-3
cdr3_aa: CASSLNSQDTQYF
cdr3_nt: TGTGCCAGCAGCTTAAATAGCCAAGATACGCAGTATTTT

clone_size: many
v_call: TRBV20-1
d_call: TRBD2
j_call: TRBJ2-5
cdr3_aa: CSARGTSVETQYF
cdr3_nt: TGCAGTGCTAGGGGGACTAGCGTGGAGACCCAGTACTTC

clone_size: NA
v_call: TRBV5-4
d_call: TRBD1
j_call: TRBJ1-4
cdr3_aa: CASSWGTGEGEKLFF
cdr3_nt: TGTGCCAGCAGCTGGGGGACAGGGGAGGGTGAAAAACTGTTTTTT

clone_size: many
v_call: TRBV19
d_call: TRBD2
j_call: TRBJ2-7
cdr3_aa: CASSMPGGSYEQYF
cdr3_nt: TGTGCCAGTAGTATGCCGGGGGGCTCCTACGAGCAGTACTTC

clone_size: many
v_call: TRBV29-1
d_call: NA
j_call: TRBJ2-7
cdr3_aa: CSVLSESGPYEQYF
cdr3_nt: TGCAGCGTTCTTTCGGAGTCGGGCCCCTACGAGCAGTACTTC

clone_size: many
v_call: TRBV7-8
d_call: NA
j_call: TRBJ2-5
cdr3_aa: CASSLIAGVETQYF
cdr3_nt: TGTGCCAGCAGCTTGATTGCAGGGGTGGAGACCCAGTACTTC

clone_size: many
v_call: TRBV28
d_call: NA
j_call: TRBJ1-2
cdr3_aa: CASSYRTVNYGYTF
cdr3_nt: TGTGCCAGCAGTTATAGGACGGTCAACTATGGCTACACCTTC

clone_size: NA
v_call: TRBV20-1
d_call: TRBD2
j_call: TRBJ2-7
cdr3_aa: CSASGTSGGFSYEQYF
cdr3_nt: TGCAGTGCTAGTGGGACTAGCGGGGGATTCTCCTACGAGCAGTACTTC

clone_size: few
v_call: TRBV7-2
d_call: NA
j_call: TRBJ2-7
cdr3_aa: CASSFSPVPYEQYF
cdr3_nt: TGTGCCAGCAGCTTTTCCCCGGTTCCATACGAGCAGTACTTC

clone_size: few
v_call: TRBV1
d_call: NA
j_call: TRBJ1-5
cdr3_aa: CTSSQEIRGPQPQHF
cdr3_nt: TGCACCAGCAGCCAAGAAATCAGGGGCCCTCAGCCCCAGCATTTT

clone_size: NA
v_call: TRBV5-1
d_call: NA
j_call: TRBJ2-1
cdr3_aa: CASSLRAGDKYNEQFF
cdr3_nt: TGCGCCAGCAGCTTGAGGGCAGGGGACAAATACAATGAGCAGTTCTTC